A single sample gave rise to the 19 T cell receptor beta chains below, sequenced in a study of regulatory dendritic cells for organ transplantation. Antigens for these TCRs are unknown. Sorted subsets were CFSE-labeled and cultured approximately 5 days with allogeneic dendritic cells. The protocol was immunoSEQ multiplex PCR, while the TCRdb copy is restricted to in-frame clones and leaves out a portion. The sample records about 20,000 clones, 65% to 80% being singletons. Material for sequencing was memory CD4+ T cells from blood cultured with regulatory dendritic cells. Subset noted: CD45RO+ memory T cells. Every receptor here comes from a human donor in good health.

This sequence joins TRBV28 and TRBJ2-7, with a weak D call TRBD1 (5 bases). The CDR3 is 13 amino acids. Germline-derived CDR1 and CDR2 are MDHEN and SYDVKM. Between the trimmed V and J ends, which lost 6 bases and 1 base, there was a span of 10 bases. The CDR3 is CASRWGGSYEQYF. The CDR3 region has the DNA TGTGCCAGCAGATGGGGCGGTTCCTACGAGCAGTACTTC.

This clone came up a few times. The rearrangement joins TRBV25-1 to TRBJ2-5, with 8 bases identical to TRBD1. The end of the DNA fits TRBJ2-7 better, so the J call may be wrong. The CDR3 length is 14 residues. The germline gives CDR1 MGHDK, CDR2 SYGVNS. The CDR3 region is CASSPDRAAYEQYF. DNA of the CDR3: TGTGCCAGCAGCCCGGACAGGGCAGCCTACGAGCAGTACTTC.

The CDR3 sequence is CASSLGRRGINYGYTF. CDR3 nucleotide sequence: TGTGCCAGCAGCTTAGGTCGTCGGGGGATTAACTATGGCTACACCTTC. This chain connects TRBV5-4 to TRBJ1-2; perhaps TRBD1 as D (5 bases). Germline CDR1 reads SGHNT; CDR2 reads YYREEE (reference sequence). The CDR3 runs to 16 residues. The V end was cut by 2 bases, the J end by 1 base, with 15 bases between.

In DNA form, the CDR3 reads TGTGCCAGCAGCTTGGGGGGGACAGCTGAAGCTTTCTTT. Its protein is CASSLGGTAEAFF. The rearrangement uses TRBV5-4 and TRBJ1-1, with 7 bases aligning to TRBD1. Germline V CDR1 and CDR2: SGHNT, YYREEE (reference sequence). The J segment lost 6 bases and the V segment lost 0 bases, leaving 2 bases of the junction unmatched. The CDR3 is 13 amino acids.

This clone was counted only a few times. CDR3 in amino acids: CASSYQEAYGYTF. Here the CDR3 DNA reads TGTGCCAGCAGTTACCAGGAGGCCTATGGCTACACCTTC. The rearrangement uses TRBV6-6 and TRBJ1-2; no reliable D call. Germline CDR1 reads MNHNY; CDR2 reads SVGAGI (reference sequence). Trimming cost V 2 bases and J 4 bases, with 8 bases left between them. This CDR3 has 13 residues.

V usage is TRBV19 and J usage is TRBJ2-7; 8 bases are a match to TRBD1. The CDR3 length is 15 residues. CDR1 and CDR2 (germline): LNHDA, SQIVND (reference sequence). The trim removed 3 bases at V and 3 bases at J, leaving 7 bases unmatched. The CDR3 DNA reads TGTGCCAGTAGTATTGGGACAGGCCGATACTACGAGCAGTACTTC. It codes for CASSIGTGRYYEQYF.

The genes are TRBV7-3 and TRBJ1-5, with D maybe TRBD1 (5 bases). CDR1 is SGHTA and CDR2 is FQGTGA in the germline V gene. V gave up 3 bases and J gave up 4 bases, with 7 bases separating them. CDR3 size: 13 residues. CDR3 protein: CASSLTENQPQHF. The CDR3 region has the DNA TGTGCCAGCAGCTTGACAGAAAATCAGCCCCAGCATTTT.

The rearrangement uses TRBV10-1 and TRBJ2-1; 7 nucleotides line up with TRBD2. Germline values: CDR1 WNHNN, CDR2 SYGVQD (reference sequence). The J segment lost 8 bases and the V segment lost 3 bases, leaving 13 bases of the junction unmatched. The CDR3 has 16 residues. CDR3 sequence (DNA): TGCGCCAGCAGTGACCGGTCGGGAGGAGCATTGGATGAGCAGTTCTTC. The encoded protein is CASSDRSGGALDEQFF.

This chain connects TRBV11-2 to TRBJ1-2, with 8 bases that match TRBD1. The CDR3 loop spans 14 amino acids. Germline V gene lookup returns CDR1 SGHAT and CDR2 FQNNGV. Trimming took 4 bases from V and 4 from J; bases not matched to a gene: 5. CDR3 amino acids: CASSSHRGSYGYTF. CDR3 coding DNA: TGTGCCAGCAGCTCTCACAGGGGGAGCTATGGCTACACCTTC.

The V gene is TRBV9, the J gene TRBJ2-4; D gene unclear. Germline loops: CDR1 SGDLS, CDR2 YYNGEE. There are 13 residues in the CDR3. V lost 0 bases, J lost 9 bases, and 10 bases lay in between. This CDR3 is CASSVGLGGIQYF. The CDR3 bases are TGTGCCAGCAGCGTAGGGTTGGGTGGCATTCAGTACTTC.

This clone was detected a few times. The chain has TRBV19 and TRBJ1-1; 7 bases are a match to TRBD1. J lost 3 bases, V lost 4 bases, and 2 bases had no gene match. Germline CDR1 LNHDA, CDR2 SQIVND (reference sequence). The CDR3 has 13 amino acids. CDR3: CASSRTGDTEAFF. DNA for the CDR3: TGTGCCAGTAGTAGGACAGGCGACACTGAAGCTTTCTTT.

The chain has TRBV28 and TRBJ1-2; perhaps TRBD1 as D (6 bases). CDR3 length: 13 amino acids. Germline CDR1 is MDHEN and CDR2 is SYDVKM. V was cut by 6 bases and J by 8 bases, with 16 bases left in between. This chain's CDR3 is CASSLGGALGYTF. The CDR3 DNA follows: TGTGCCAGCAGCCTGGGGGGGGCGCTGGGCTACACCTTC.

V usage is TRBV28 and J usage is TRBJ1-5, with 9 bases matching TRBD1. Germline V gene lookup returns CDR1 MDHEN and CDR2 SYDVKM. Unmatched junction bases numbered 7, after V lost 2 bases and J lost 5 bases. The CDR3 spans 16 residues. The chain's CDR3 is CASSLPTGGADQPQHF. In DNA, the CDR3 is TGTGCCAGCAGTTTACCCACAGGGGGCGCGGATCAGCCCCAGCATTTT.

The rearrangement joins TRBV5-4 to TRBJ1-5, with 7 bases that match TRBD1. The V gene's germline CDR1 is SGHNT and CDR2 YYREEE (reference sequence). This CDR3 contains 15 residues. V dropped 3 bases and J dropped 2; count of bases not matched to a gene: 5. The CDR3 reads CASSSGQSGNQPQHF. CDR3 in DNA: TGTGCCAGCAGCTCGGGACAGAGTGGCAATCAGCCCCAGCATTTT.

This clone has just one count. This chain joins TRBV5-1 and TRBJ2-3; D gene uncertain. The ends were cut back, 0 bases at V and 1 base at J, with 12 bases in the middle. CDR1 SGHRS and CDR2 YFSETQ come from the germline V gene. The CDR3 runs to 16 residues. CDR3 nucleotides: TGCGCCAGCAGCTTGGCCCGGGCAGGTGGCACAGATACGCAGTATTTT. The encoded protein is CASSLARAGGTDTQYF.

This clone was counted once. The CDR3 spells CASSPVLLAGVYEQYF. The CDR3 region has the DNA TGCGCCAGCAGTCCCGTCCTACTAGCGGGGGTCTACGAGCAGTACTTC. This sequence joins TRBV4-1 and TRBJ2-7, with TRBD2 matching over 11 bases. This CDR3 has 16 amino acids. V lost 6 bases and J lost 3; bases outside the gene matches: 10. CDR1 and CDR2 (germline): MGHRA, YSYEKL.

CDR3 DNA: TGTGCCAGCAGCCCATTTGAAAACATTCAGTACTTC. Residues: CASSPFENIQYF. The gene calls are TRBV7-9 and TRBJ2-4; no clear D. V was cut by 5 bases and J by 5 bases, with 7 bases left in between. The CDR3 length is 12 residues. Germline assignment: CDR1 SEHNR and CDR2 FQNEAQ (reference sequence).

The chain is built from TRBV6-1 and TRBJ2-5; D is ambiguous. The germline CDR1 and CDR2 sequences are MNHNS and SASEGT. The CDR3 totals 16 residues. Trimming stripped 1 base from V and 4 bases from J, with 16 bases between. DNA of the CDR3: TGTGCCAGCAGTGAAGTTCAACCTAGTTTAGGAGAGACCCAGTACTTC. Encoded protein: CASSEVQPSLGETQYF.

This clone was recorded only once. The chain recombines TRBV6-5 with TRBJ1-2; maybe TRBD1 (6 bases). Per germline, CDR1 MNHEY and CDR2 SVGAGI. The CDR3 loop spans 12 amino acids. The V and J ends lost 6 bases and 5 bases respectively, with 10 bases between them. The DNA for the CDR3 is TGTGCCAGCAGAGGGACAAGATATGGCTACACCTTC. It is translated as CASRGTRYGYTF.